This T cell receptor beta chain was retrieved from a study of blood T cells in healthy people across ages. General study points: As age increased, TCR beta diversity per million T cells fell in a roughly linear fashion.

This CDR3 has 14 residues. V was pared by 6 bases and J by 5 bases, with 16 bases between. Germline CDR1 and CDR2: DFQATT and SNEGSKA (reference sequence). This clonotype appeared a few times. What it binds is not known. Sample-barcoded 5' priming and a J-beta primer mix drove a second PCR of roughly 6 to 12 cycles. TCRdb reanalysed the 5' RACE reads using MiXCR and keeps one entry per CDR3 protein. The sample consists of about 1.5 million distinct CDR3 sequences, 35% to 45% of them appearing once. Every participating donor contributed 7.5 to 10 milliliters of peripheral blood through a draw. The specimen sequenced was blood. This rearrangement joins TRBV20-1 to TRBJ1-4; D gene unclear. The sequence derives from a woman aged 18-30 years in good health. CDR3 in amino acids: CSAATPNMNEKLFF. The CDR3, as DNA: TGCAGTGCCGCGACGCCGAATATGAATGAAAAACTGTTTTTT.